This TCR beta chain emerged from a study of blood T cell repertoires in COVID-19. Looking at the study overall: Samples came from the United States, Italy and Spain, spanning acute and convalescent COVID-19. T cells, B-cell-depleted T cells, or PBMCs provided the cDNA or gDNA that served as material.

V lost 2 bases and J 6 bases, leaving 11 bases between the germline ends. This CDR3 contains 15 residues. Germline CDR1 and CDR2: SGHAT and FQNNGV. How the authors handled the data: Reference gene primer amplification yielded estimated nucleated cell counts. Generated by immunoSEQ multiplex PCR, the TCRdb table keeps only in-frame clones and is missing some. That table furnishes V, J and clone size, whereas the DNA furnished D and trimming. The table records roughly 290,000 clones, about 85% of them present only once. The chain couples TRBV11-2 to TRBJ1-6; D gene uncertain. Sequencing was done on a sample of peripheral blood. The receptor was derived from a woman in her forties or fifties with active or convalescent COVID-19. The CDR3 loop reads CASSLFGGFNSPLHF. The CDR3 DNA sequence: TGTGCCAGCAGCTTATTCGGCGGATTTAATTCACCCCTCCACTTT.